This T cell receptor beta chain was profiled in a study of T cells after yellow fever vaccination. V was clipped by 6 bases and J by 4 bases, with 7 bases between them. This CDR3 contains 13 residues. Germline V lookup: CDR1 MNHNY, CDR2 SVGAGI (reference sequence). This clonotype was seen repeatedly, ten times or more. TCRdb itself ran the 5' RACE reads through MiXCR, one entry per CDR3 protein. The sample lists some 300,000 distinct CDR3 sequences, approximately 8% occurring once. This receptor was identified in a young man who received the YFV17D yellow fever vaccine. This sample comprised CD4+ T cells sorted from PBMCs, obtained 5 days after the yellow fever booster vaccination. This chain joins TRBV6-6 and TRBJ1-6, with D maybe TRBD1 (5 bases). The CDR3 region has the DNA TGTGCCAGCAGGACAGAATATAATTCACCCCTCCACTTT. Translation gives CASRTEYNSPLHF.